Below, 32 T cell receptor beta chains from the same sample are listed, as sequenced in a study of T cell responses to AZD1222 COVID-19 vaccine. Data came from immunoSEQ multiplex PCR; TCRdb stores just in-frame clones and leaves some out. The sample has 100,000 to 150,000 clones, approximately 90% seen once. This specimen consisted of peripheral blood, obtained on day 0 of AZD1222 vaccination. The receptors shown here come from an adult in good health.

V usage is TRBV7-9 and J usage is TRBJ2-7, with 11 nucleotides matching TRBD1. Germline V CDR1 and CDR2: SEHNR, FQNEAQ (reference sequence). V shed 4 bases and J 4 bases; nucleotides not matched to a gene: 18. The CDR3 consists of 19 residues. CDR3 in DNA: TGTGCCAGCAGCTCTGTGATTGGACAGGGGGCTTTAAGAGGTTACGAGCAGTACTTC. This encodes CASSSVIGQGALRGYEQYF. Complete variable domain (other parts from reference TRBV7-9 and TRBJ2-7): DTGVSQNPRHKITKRGQNVTFRCDPISEHNRLYWYRQTLGQGPEFLTYFQNEAQLEKSRLLSDRFSAERPKGSFSTLEIQRTEQGDSAMYLCASSSVIGQGALRGYEQYFGPGTRLTVT.

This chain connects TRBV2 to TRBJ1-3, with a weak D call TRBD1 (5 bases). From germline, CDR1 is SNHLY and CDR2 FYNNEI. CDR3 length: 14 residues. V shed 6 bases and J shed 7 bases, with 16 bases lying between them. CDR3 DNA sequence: TGTGCCAGCAGGTCCCGACAGACGGGGAACACCATATATTTT. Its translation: CASRSRQTGNTIYF.

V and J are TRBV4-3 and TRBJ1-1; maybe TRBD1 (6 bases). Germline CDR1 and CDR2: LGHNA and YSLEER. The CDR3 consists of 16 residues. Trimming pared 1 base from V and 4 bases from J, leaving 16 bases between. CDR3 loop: CASSQVFGGVSTEAFF. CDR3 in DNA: TGCGCCAGCAGCCAAGTTTTCGGGGGCGTGAGCACTGAAGCTTTCTTT.

CDR3 region: CASSSQGGPNSNQPQHF. CDR3 in DNA: TGTGCCAGTAGTTCCCAAGGGGGGCCGAATAGCAATCAGCCCCAGCATTTT. This rearrangement joins TRBV19 to TRBJ1-5; a possible D gene is TRBD1 (6 bases). CDR3 length: 17 amino acids. Germline loops: CDR1 LNHDA, CDR2 SQIVND (reference sequence). Trimming shortened V by 5 bases and J by 0 bases, and 17 bases separated the two germline ends.

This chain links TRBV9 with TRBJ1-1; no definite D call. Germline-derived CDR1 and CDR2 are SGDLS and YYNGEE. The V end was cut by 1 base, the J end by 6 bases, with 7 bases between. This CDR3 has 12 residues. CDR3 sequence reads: CASSVPTAEAFF. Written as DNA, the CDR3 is TGTGCCAGCAGCGTACCTACCGCTGAAGCTTTCTTT.

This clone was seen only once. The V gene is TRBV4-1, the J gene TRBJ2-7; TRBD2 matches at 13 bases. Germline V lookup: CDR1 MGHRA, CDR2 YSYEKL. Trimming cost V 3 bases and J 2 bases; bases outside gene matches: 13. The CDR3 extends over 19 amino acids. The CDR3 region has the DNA TGCGCCAGCAGCCACGTGGGACTAGCGGGGCTGGGACGGGCCTACGAGCAGTACTTC. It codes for CASSHVGLAGLGRAYEQYF.

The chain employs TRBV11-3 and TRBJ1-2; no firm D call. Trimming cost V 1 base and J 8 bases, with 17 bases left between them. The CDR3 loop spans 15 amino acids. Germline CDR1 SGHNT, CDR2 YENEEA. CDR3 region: CASSLGGLGRTGYTF. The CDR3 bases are TGTGCCAGCAGCTTAGGGGGTCTGGGGAGAACGGGCTACACCTTC.

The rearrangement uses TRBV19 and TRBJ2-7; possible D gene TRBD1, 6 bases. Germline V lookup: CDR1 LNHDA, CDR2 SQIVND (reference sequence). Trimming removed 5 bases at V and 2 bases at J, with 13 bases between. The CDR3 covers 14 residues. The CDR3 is CASSPGGQTYEQYF. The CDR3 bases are TGTGCCAGTAGTCCTGGGGGACAAACCTACGAGCAGTACTTC.

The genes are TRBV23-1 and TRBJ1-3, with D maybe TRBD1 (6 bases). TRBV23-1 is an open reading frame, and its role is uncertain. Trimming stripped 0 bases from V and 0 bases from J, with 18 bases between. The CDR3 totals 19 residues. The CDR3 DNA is TGCGCCAGCAGTCAATCGGGGGGCGACGGACGCCACTCTGGAAACACCATATATTTT. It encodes CASSQSGGDGRHSGNTIYF.

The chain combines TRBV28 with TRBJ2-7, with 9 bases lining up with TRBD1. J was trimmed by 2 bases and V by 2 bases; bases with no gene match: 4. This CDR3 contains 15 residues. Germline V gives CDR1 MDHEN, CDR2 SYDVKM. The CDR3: CASSLGTGMAYEQYF. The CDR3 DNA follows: TGTGCCAGCAGTTTAGGGACAGGGATGGCCTACGAGCAGTACTTC.

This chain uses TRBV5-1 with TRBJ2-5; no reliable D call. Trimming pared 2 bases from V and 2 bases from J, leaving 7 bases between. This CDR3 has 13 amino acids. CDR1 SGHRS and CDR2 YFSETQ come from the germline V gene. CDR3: CASSLVQQETQYF. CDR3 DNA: TGCGCCAGCAGCTTAGTACAGCAAGAGACCCAGTACTTC.

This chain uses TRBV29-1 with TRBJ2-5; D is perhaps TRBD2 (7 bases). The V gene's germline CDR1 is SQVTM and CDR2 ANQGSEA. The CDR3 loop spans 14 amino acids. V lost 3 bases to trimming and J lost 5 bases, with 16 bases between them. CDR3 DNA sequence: TGCAGCGTTGACGCCCGGGGGGCTGGGGAGACCCAGTACTTC. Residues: CSVDARGAGETQYF.

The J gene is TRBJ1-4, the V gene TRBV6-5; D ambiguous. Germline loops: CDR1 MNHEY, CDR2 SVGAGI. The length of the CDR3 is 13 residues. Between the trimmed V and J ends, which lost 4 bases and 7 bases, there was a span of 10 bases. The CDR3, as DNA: TGTGCCAGCAGTTTCGGGCTTGGTGAAAAACTGTTTTTT. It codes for CASSFGLGEKLFF.

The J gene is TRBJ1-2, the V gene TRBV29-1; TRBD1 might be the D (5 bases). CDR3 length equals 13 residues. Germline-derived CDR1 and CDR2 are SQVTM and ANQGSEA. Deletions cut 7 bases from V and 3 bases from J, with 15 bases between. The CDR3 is CSAQGLPYYGYTF. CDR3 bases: TGCAGCGCCCAGGGCCTTCCCTACTATGGCTACACCTTC.

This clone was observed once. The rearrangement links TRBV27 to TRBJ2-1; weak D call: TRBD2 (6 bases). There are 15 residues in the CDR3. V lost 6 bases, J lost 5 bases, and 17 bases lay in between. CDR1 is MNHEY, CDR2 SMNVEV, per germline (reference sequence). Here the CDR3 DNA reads TGTGCCAGCAGGGCCCGGGCTAGCGACAACAATGAGCAGTTCTTC. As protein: CASRARASDNNEQFF.

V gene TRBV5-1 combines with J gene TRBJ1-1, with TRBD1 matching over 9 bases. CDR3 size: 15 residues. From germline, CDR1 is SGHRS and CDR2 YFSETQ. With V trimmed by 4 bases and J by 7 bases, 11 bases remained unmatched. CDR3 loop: CASSPGGTGTYEAFF. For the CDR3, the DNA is TGCGCCAGCAGCCCGGGGGGGACAGGGACTTATGAAGCTTTCTTT. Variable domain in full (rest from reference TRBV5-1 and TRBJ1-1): KAGVTQTPRYLIKTRGQQVTLSCSPISGHRSVSWYQQTPGQGLQFLFEYFSETQRNKGNFPGRFSGRQFSNSRSEMNVSTLELGDSALYLCASSPGGTGTYEAFFGQGTRLTVV.

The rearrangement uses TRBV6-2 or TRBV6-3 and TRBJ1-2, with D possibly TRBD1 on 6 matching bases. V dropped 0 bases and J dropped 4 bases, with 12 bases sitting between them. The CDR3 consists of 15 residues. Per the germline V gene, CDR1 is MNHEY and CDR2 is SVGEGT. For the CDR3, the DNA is TGTGCCAGCAGTTACTCACAGGGATTCGGCTATGGCTACACCTTC. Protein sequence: CASSYSQGFGYGYTF.

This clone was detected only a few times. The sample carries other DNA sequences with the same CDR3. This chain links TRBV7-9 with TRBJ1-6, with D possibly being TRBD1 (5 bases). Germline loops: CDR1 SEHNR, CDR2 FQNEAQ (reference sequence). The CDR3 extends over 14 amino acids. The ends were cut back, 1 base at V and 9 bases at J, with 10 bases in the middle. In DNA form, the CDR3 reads TGTGCCAGCAGCTTAGGCACTGGGGGTTCACCCCTCCACTTT. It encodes CASSLGTGGSPLHF.

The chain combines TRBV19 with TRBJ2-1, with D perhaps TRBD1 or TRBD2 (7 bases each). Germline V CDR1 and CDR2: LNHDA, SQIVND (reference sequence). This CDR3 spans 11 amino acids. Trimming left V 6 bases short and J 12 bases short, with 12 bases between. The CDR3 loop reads CASRSRGGQFF. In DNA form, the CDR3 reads TGTGCCAGTAGGAGCAGGGGGGGGCAGTTCTTC.

The CDR3 bases are TGTGCCAGCAGCAGGGACTCTGGAAACACCATATATTTT. Its translation: CASSRDSGNTIYF. The rearrangement uses TRBV7-2 and TRBJ1-3; D unresolved. Germline assignment: CDR1 SGHTA and CDR2 FQGNSA. This CDR3 region has 13 residues. V lost 5 bases and J 0 bases, leaving 5 bases between the germline ends.

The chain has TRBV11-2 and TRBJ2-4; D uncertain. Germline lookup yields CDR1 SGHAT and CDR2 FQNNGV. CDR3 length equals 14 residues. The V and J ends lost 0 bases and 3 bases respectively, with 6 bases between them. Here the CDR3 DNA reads TGTGCCAGCAGCTTAGACAGCAACAAAAACATTCAGTACTTC. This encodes CASSLDSNKNIQYF.

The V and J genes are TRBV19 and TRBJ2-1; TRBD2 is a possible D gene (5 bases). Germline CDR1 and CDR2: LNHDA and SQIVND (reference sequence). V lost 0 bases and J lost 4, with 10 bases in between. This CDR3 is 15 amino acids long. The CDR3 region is CASSIDTGLYNEQFF. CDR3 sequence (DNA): TGTGCCAGTAGTATAGACACGGGGTTGTACAATGAGCAGTTCTTC.

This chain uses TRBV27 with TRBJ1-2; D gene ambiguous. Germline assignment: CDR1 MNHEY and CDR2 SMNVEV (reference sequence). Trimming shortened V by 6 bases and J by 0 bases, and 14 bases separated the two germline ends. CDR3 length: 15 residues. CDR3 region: CASSSWTASNYGYTF. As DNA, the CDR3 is TGTGCCAGCAGCTCCTGGACCGCTTCTAACTATGGCTACACCTTC.

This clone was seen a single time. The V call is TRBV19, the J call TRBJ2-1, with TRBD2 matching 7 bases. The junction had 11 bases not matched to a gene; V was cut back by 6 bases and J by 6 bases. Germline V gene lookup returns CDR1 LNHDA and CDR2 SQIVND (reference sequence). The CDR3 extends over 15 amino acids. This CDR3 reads CASRGGREYRNEQFF. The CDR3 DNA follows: TGTGCCAGTAGGGGTGGGCGGGAGTACCGCAATGAGCAGTTCTTC. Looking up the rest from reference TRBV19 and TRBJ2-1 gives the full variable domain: DGGITQSPKYLFRKEGQNVTLSCEQNLNHDAMYWYRQDPGQGLRLIYYSQIVNDFQKGDIAEGYSVSREKKESFPLTVTSAQKNPTAFYLCASRGGREYRNEQFFGPGTRLTVL.

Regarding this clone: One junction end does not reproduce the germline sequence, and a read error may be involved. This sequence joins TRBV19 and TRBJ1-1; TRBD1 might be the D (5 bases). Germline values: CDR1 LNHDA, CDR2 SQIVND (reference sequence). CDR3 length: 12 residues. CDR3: CGVGAGNGEAFF. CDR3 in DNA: TGCGGGGTCGGGGCGGGGAACGGTGAAGCTTTCTTT.

CDR3: CASSVAHPPQHF. The DNA of the CDR3 is TGTGCCAGCAGTGTCGCCCATCCGCCCCAGCATTTT. The chain uses TRBV2 and TRBJ1-5, with D uncertain. The CDR3 has 12 amino acids. V was clipped by 4 bases and J by 9 bases, with 10 bases between them. CDR1 is SNHLY and CDR2 is FYNNEI in the germline V gene.

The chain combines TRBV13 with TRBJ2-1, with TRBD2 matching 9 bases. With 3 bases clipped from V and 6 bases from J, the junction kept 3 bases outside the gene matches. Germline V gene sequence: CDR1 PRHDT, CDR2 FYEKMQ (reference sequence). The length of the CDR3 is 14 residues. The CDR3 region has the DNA TGTGCCAGCAGCTTCGGGACTAGCAGCAATGAGCAGTTCTTC. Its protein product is CASSFGTSSNEQFF.

CDR3 sequence reads: CASNNRGSYNSPLHF. In DNA form, the CDR3 reads TGTGCCAGCAATAACAGGGGTTCCTATAATTCACCCCTCCACTTT. V usage is TRBV28 and J usage is TRBJ1-6, with 7 nucleotides matching TRBD1. Germline CDR1 and CDR2: MDHEN and SYDVKM. Trimming at V came to 7 bases and at J to 1 base, leaving 4 bases not matched to a gene. The CDR3 contains 15 residues. Based on the CDR3 plus reference TRBV28 and TRBJ1-6, the full variable domain is DVKVTQSSRYLVKRTGEKVFLECVQDMDHENMFWYRQDPGLGLRLIYFSYDVKMKEKGDIPEGYSVSREKKERFSLILESASTNQTSMYLCASNNRGSYNSPLHFGNGTRLTVT.

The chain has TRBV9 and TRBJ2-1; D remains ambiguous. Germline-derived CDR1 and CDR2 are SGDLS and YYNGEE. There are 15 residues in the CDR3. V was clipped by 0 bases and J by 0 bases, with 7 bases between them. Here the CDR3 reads CASSVGLSSYNEQFF. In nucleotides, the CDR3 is TGTGCCAGCAGCGTAGGCCTAAGCTCCTACAATGAGCAGTTCTTC.

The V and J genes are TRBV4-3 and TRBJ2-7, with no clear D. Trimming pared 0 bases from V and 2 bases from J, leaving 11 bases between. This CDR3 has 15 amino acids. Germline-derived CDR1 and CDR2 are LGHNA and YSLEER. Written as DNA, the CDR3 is TGCGCCAGCAGCCAAGATTACATAAGACCCTACGAGCAGTACTTC. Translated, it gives CASSQDYIRPYEQYF.

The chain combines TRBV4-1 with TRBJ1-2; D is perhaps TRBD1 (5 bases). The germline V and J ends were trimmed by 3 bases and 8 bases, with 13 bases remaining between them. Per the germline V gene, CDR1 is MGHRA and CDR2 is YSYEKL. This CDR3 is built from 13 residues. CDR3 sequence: CASSQGRGGGYTF. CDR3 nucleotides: TGCGCCAGCAGCCAGGGACGGGGAGGCGGCTACACCTTC.

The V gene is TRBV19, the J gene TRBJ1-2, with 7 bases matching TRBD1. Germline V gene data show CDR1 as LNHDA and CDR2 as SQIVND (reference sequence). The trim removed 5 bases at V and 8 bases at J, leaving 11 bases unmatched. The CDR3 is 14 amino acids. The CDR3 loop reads CASSPTGPTGGYTF. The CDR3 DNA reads TGTGCCAGTAGTCCGACAGGGCCGACTGGGGGCTACACCTTC.